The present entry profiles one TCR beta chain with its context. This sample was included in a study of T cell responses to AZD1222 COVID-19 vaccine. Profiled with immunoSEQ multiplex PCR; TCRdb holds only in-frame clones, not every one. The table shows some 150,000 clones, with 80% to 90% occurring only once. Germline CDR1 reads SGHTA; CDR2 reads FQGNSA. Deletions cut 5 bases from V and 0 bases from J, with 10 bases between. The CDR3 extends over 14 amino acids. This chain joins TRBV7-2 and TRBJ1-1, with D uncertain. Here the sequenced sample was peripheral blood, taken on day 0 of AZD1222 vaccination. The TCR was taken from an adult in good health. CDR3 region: CASSPAVMNTEAFF. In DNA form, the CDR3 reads TGTGCCAGCAGCCCCGCGGTCATGAACACTGAAGCTTTCTTT.